This TCR beta chain came from a study of cytomegalovirus exposure and HLA in healthy donors. Overall study results and limits: DRB1 had the most TCR associations and HLA-C the fewest, a later analysis found, with rates varying by HLA locus. Certain sequence variants were highly shared and formed a cluster, and this cluster was likely a sequencing artifact.

PCR involved 60 Vbeta and 13 Jbeta primers. Profiling relied on immunoSEQ multiplex PCR, and the TCRdb table lists in-frame clones only, not all of them. This table holds about 98,000 clones, around 81% found once. The germline V gene has CDR1 MNHEY and CDR2 SVGAGI. Trimming took off 5 bases at V and 4 bases at J, with 17 bases between the two ends. The CDR3 is 15 amino acids. Turning to this clone: What it binds is unknown.

The receptor was derived from a female donor in good health and CMV-seropositive. V is TRBV6-5 and J is TRBJ1-2; possible D gene TRBD1, 5 bases. Sequencing was done on a sample of PBMCs. The CDR3 here is CASSNGWGVGYGYTF. In DNA, the CDR3 is TGTGCCAGCAGTAACGGATGGGGGGTTGGCTATGGCTACACCTTC.